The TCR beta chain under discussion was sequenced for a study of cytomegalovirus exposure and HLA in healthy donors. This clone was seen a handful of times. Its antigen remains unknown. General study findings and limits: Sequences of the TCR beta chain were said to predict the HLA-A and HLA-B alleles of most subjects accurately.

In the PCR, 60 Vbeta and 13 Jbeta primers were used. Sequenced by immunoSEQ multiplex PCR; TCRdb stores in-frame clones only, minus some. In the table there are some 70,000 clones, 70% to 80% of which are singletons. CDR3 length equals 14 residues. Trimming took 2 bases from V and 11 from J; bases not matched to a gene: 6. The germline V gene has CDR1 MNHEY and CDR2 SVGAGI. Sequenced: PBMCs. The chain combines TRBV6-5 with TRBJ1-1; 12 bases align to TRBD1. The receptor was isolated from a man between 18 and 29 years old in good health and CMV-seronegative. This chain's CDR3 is CASSYRGTGGAAFF. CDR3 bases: TGTGCCAGCAGTTACCGGGGGACAGGGGGCGCCGCTTTCTTT.